Detailed here is one T cell receptor (beta chain). The source of the sample is a study of blood T cell repertoires in COVID-19. For the study at large: Whether acute or convalescent, the COVID-19 samples came from the United States, Italy and Spain. From T cells, B-cell-depleted T cells, or PBMCs came the material, which was cDNA or gDNA.

Authors' methods: Scientists estimated how many nucleated cells there were by amplifying reference gene primers. The table came from immunoSEQ multiplex PCR; TCRdb's copy has only in-frame clones and leaves some out. The V and J calls and clone size are taken from that table; D and trimming were inferred from the DNA. The sample has 150,000 to 200,000 clones, 80% to 90% seen once. In germline, CDR1 is LNHDA, CDR2 SQIVND (reference sequence). The CDR3 sequence is 13 residues long. V lost 7 bases and J lost 8; bases outside the gene matches: 6. This sequence was found in a man between 18 and 35 years old who had recovered from COVID-19. The gene calls are TRBV19 and TRBJ1-4, with 8 bases identical to TRBD1. Sequencing was performed on peripheral blood. The CDR3 protein is CASKTGGGEKLFF. CDR3 nucleotides: TGTGCCAGTAAAACAGGGGGAGGAGAAAAACTGTTTTTT. Filled out from reference TRBV19 and TRBJ1-4, the complete variable domain reads DGGITQSPKYLFRKEGQNVTLSCEQNLNHDAMYWYRQDPGQGLRLIYYSQIVNDFQKGDIAEGYSVSREKKESFPLTVTSAQKNPTAFYLCASKTGGGEKLFFGSGTQLSVL.